This passage covers 4 T cell receptor beta chains from one sample sequenced in a study of blood T cell repertoires in COVID-19. Sequenced by immunoSEQ multiplex PCR; TCRdb stores in-frame clones only, minus some. The sample lists over 85,000 clones, approximately 85% seen once, with about 9.9% in the top ten. Material: peripheral blood. These receptor sequences come from a middle-aged man with active or convalescent COVID-19.

The chain carries TRBV18 and TRBJ2-2, with unresolved D. Germline-derived CDR1 and CDR2 are KGHSH and LQKENI. The CDR3 runs 13 residues. Trimming shortened V by 0 bases and J by 8 bases, and 7 bases separated the two germline ends. The CDR3 loop reads CASSPPSTGELFF. In DNA, the CDR3 is TGTGCCAGCTCACCACCAAGTACTGGGGAGCTGTTTTTT.

V usage is TRBV7-9 and J usage is TRBJ1-1; a weak D match, TRBD1 (5 bases). The germline CDR1 and CDR2 sequences are SEHNR and FQNEAQ (reference sequence). This CDR3 is built from 15 residues. The V and J ends lost 5 bases and 3 bases respectively, with 16 bases between them. The CDR3 coding sequence is TGTGCCAGCAGCCCCACAGGCAGGGAAGACACTGAAGCTTTCTTT. Its protein product is CASSPTGREDTEAFF. Based on the CDR3 plus reference TRBV7-9 and TRBJ1-1, the full variable domain is DTGVSQNPRHKITKRGQNVTFRCDPISEHNRLYWYRQTLGQGPEFLTYFQNEAQLEKSRLLSDRFSAERPKGSFSTLEIQRTEQGDSAMYLCASSPTGREDTEAFFGQGTRLTVV.

V is TRBV13 and J is TRBJ2-1; 7 positions agree with TRBD2. Per germline, CDR1 PRHDT and CDR2 FYEKMQ (reference sequence). V trimming: 7 bases; J trimming: 9 bases; junction bases outside the gene matches: 18. This CDR3 has 16 amino acids. CDR3 coding DNA: TGTGCCAGCACCCCGGTGGGACTATCAAGGGCAACTGAGCAGTTCTTC. Its protein product is CASTPVGLSRATEQFF.

This chain links TRBV19 with TRBJ2-5; 9 bases are shared with TRBD1. Germline CDR1 LNHDA, CDR2 SQIVND (reference sequence). V was clipped by 4 bases and J by 4 bases; unmatched bases: 10. CDR3 length: 16 amino acids. Here the CDR3 DNA reads TGTGCCAGTAGTACACGCGGGACAGGGACCCGAGAGACCCAGTACTTC. Its protein is CASSTRGTGTRETQYF.